A single sample gave rise to the 16 T cell receptor beta chains below, sequenced in a study of T cells after yellow fever vaccination. TCRdb reanalysed the 5' RACE reads using MiXCR and keeps one entry per CDR3 protein. The sample has about 120,000 distinct CDR3 sequences, roughly 9% seen once. Source: CD8+ T cells sorted from PBMCs, taken on the day of the yellow fever booster vaccination. These receptors all stem from a man aged 18-30 years who received the YFV17D yellow fever vaccine.

This clonotype was observed a handful of times. This sequence joins TRBV5-1 and TRBJ2-5, with D possibly called TRBD1 or TRBD2 (5 bases each). The CDR3 sequence is 15 residues long. CDR1 is SGHRS and CDR2 is YFSETQ in the germline V gene. Trimming stripped 0 bases from V and 5 bases from J, with 14 bases between. As DNA, the CDR3 is TGCGCCAGCAGCTTGGGTATTGGGGACGGCGAGACCCAGTACTTC. It specifies CASSLGIGDGETQYF.

This rearrangement joins TRBV4-2 to TRBJ2-5; D unclear. The CDR3 is 15 residues long. Trimming shortened V by 1 base and J by 2 bases, and 11 bases separated the two germline ends. Germline V gene lookup returns CDR1 LGHNA and CDR2 YNFKEQ. The CDR3 region is CASSQGPLRQETQYF. Written as DNA, the CDR3 is TGTGCCAGCAGCCAAGGGCCACTGAGGCAAGAGACCCAGTACTTC.

This clonotype was seen ten or more times. The rearrangement joins TRBV12-3 or TRBV12-4 to TRBJ2-7; no definite D call. V was clipped by 3 bases and J by 5 bases, with 5 bases between them. The CDR3 sequence is 11 residues long. The CDR3 here is CASSFRDEQYF. CDR3 bases: TGTGCCAGCAGTTTCCGGGACGAGCAGTACTTC.

This clonotype was detected ten times or more. This chain connects TRBV6-6 to TRBJ1-1, with D unclear. This CDR3 is 15 amino acids long. V was cut by 2 bases and J by 2 bases, with 12 bases left in between. The V gene's germline CDR1 is MNHNY and CDR2 SVGAGI (reference sequence). CDR3 residues: CASSYREAINTEAFF. CDR3 nucleotides: TGTGCCAGCAGTTACCGGGAGGCTATTAACACTGAAGCTTTCTTT.

This clonotype has more than one count but fewer than ten. The CDR3 region is CASSQKGPVSTDTQYF. CDR3 coding DNA: TGCGCCAGCAGCCAAAAAGGGCCAGTAAGCACAGATACGCAGTATTTT. This chain links TRBV4-3 with TRBJ2-3; D is undetermined. CDR3 length equals 16 residues. V was pared by 2 bases and J by 0 bases, with 12 bases between. The germline CDR1 and CDR2 sequences are LGHNA and YSLEER.

The chain is built from TRBV23-1 and TRBJ2-1; 8 bases align to TRBD1. TRBV23-1 qualifies as an ORF whose function is uncertain. Unmatched junction bases numbered 10, after V lost 8 bases and J lost 7 bases. This CDR3 has 14 residues. The CDR3 nucleotides are TGCGCCAGCCGCACCGGGACAGGTTGTAATGAGCAGTTCTTC. It translates to CASRTGTGCNEQFF.

The V and J genes are TRBV15 and TRBJ1-5; 10 bases align to TRBD1. The V and J ends lost 8 bases and 5 bases, in that order; junction bases with no gene match: 3. The germline V gene has CDR1 LNHNV and CDR2 YYDKDF (reference sequence). This CDR3 contains 13 residues. The CDR3 nucleotides are TGTGCCACCGGTGGACAGGGGGATCAGCCCCAGCATTTT. Translating it yields CATGGQGDQPQHF.

The chain joins TRBV6-5 to TRBJ1-5; D gene unclear. The CDR3 loop spans 14 amino acids. The germline gives CDR1 MNHEY, CDR2 SVGAGI. V was clipped by 6 bases and J by 3 bases, with 12 bases between them. Written as DNA, the CDR3 is TGTGCCAGCAGCCCAAGCCGCCCCAATCAGCCCCAGCATTTT. Encoded protein: CASSPSRPNQPQHF.

This clonotype turned up a few times. The V gene is TRBV19, the J gene TRBJ2-3; D is perhaps TRBD1 or TRBD2 (5 bases each). The V gene's germline CDR1 is LNHDA and CDR2 SQIVND (reference sequence). This CDR3 contains 11 residues. V lost 10 bases, J lost 6 bases, and 11 bases lay in between. CDR3: CATLGEDTQYF. The DNA for the CDR3 is TGTGCCACCCTGGGGGAGGATACGCAGTATTTT.

The chain has TRBV6-6 and TRBJ1-4; no firm D call. The CDR3 has 14 amino acids. V was cut by 7 bases and J by 4 bases, with 13 bases left in between. Germline loops: CDR1 MNHNY, CDR2 SVGAGI (reference sequence). The CDR3 DNA sequence: TGTGCCAGCATGGGCGGGCGTTATAATGAAAAACTGTTTTTT. It codes for CASMGGRYNEKLFF.

The chain carries TRBV6-5 and TRBJ2-5; D may be TRBD1 (5 bases). Germline values: CDR1 MNHEY, CDR2 SVGAGI. The CDR3 length is 16 residues. Trimming shortened V by 0 bases and J by 0 bases, and 11 bases separated the two germline ends. The CDR3 coding sequence is TGTGCCAGCAGTTACTCGGACACTCATTACCAAGAGACCCAGTACTTC. Translating gives CASSYSDTHYQETQYF.

This clonotype was detected a few times. The V and J genes are TRBV6-5 and TRBJ2-2; TRBD2 aligns across 7 bases. Germline CDR1 reads MNHEY; CDR2 reads SVGAGI. The CDR3 is 15 residues long. With V trimmed by 6 bases and J by 2 bases, 6 bases remained unmatched. The CDR3 DNA follows: TGTGCCAGCAGCCCAGCGGGGAGAAACACCGGGGAGCTGTTTTTT. Translation: CASSPAGRNTGELFF.

The chain employs TRBV9 and TRBJ2-1; D uncertain. This CDR3 spans 15 amino acids. CDR1 and CDR2 from the germline V gene are SGDLS and YYNGEE. The germline V and J ends were trimmed by 3 bases and 10 bases, with 20 bases remaining between them. The chain's CDR3 is CASSAGGKPTGEQFF. DNA for the CDR3: TGTGCCAGCAGCGCCGGCGGCAAGCCAACTGGGGAGCAGTTCTTC.

This clonotype was detected ten times or more. V usage is TRBV7-8 and J usage is TRBJ2-7; tentative D call: TRBD2 (5 bases). Trimming pared 0 bases from V and 2 bases from J, leaving 14 bases between. The germline V gene encodes CDR1 SGHVS and CDR2 FQNEAQ. The CDR3 length is 16 residues. The CDR3 region is CASSLAVSGMPYEQYF. DNA of the CDR3: TGTGCCAGCAGCTTAGCGGTTTCGGGGATGCCCTACGAGCAGTACTTC.

The V call is TRBV5-6, the J call TRBJ2-1; no clear D gene. There are 12 residues in the CDR3. Trimming took off 1 base at V and 6 bases at J, with 5 bases between the two ends. Germline V gene data show CDR1 as SGHDT and CDR2 as YYEEEE. CDR3 coding DNA: TGTGCCAGCAGCTTGTTTGTCAATGAGCAGTTCTTC. This gives the protein CASSLFVNEQFF.

V and J are TRBV5-1 and TRBJ2-7; no clear D. Germline CDR1 SGHRS, CDR2 YFSETQ. V was shortened by 6 bases and J by 7 bases, with 14 bases between the two germline ends. This CDR3 spans 12 amino acids. CDR3 amino acids: CASNSEDGEQYF. The CDR3 coding sequence is TGCGCCAGCAATTCCGAGGACGGTGAGCAGTACTTC. The whole variable domain, remainder taken from reference TRBV5-1 and TRBJ2-7, is KAGVTQTPRYLIKTRGQQVTLSCSPISGHRSVSWYQQTPGQGLQFLFEYFSETQRNKGNFPGRFSGRQFSNSRSEMNVSTLELGDSALYLCASNSEDGEQYFGPGTRLTVT.